This TCR beta chain comes out of a study of cytomegalovirus exposure and HLA in healthy donors. Overall study results and limits: Sequencing depth roughly uniform across donors was assumed in presence/absence analyses. TCR beta sequences numbering around 15,000 were associated with HLA alleles at 0.05 false discovery rate in a later analysis.

Regarding this clone: The antigen is unknown.

With 60 Vbeta and 13 Jbeta primers, the PCR was carried out. This table comes from immunoSEQ multiplex PCR, and its TCRdb copy is limited to in-frame clones, with some not included. In the table there are 100,000 to 150,000 clones, over 70% of which are singletons. The source is a man younger than 30 in good health and CMV-seropositive. Sequencing was carried out using PBMCs.

The CDR3 is CASRNRDLGDQPQHF. CDR3 coding DNA: TGTGCCAGTAGGAACAGGGATTTAGGAGATCAGCCCCAGCATTTT. The V and J genes are TRBV19 and TRBJ1-5; perhaps TRBD1 as D (6 bases). CDR1 and CDR2 (germline): LNHDA, SQIVND (reference sequence). Trimming removed 6 bases at V and 5 bases at J, with 17 bases between. The CDR3 runs 15 residues.